The 13 T cell receptor beta chains in this list originate from one sample, sequenced in a study of Tregs in tolerant kidney transplant recipients. The method was immunoSEQ multiplex PCR; TCRdb's version includes in-frame clones alone and lacks a portion of them. Among around 74,000 clones listed, more than 95% were seen once. The sequencing here drew on CD4+ T cells from blood, taken before the transplant. These TCRs come from a human donor who received a combined kidney and bone marrow transplant.

This clone was seen a single time. The rearrangement joins TRBV29-1 to TRBJ2-5, with 8 bases identical to TRBD1. Looked up from germline, CDR1 is SQVTM and CDR2 is ANQGSEA. The V and J ends lost 5 bases and 4 bases, in that order; junction bases with no gene match: 12. The CDR3 length is 15 residues. The CDR3 is CSVRTGRRGRETQYF. In DNA form, the CDR3 reads TGCAGCGTTCGGACAGGGCGTAGAGGACGAGAGACCCAGTACTTC.

CDR3 DNA sequence: TGTGCCAGCAGCTTACCCCACTTGCGCGCTTACACCGGGGAGCTGTTTTTT. Its protein product is CASSLPHLRAYTGELFF. The gene calls are TRBV11-2 and TRBJ2-2; no clear D. Germline CDR1 is SGHAT and CDR2 is FQNNGV. V was shortened by 2 bases and J by 3 bases, with 16 bases between the two germline ends. The CDR3 runs to 17 residues. Complete variable domain (other parts from reference TRBV11-2 and TRBJ2-2): EAGVAQSPRYKIIEKRQSVAFWCNPISGHATLYWYQQILGQGPKLLIQFQNNGVVDDSQLPKDRFSAERLKGVDSTLKIQPAKLEDSAVYLCASSLPHLRAYTGELFFGEGSRLTVL.

The chain uses TRBV6-6 and TRBJ2-3, with 8 bases fitting TRBD2. The CDR3 sequence is 15 residues long. After removal of 4 bases from V and 0 bases from J, the junction contained 3 bases not matched to a gene. Germline V gives CDR1 MNHNY, CDR2 SVGAGI (reference sequence). In DNA, the CDR3 is TGTGCCAGCAGTTCCCCTAGCGGGAGCACAGATACGCAGTATTTT. It encodes CASSSPSGSTDTQYF.

V is TRBV18 and J is TRBJ2-2; D perhaps matches TRBD1 (5 bases). With 2 bases removed from V and 5 bases from J, the gap between germline ends came to 12 bases. There are 15 residues in the CDR3. Germline values: CDR1 KGHSH, CDR2 LQKENI. The CDR3 sequence: CASSPSLTVTGELFF. CDR3 coding DNA: TGTGCCAGCTCACCATCCCTGACAGTTACCGGGGAGCTGTTTTTT.

The J gene is TRBJ2-1, the V gene TRBV20-1, with D possibly matching TRBD2 (5 bases). This CDR3 contains 11 residues. With 4 bases removed from V and 11 bases from J, the gap between germline ends came to 12 bases. Germline V gene lookup returns CDR1 DFQATT and CDR2 SNEGSKA (reference sequence). The CDR3 nucleotides are TGCAGTGCTAATAAACCGGGGAAGCAGTTCTTC. Its translation is CSANKPGKQFF.

The gene calls are TRBV2 and TRBJ2-5; maybe TRBD1 (6 bases). V was pared by 4 bases and J by 6 bases, with 12 bases between. The V gene's germline CDR1 is SNHLY and CDR2 FYNNEI. This CDR3 region has 13 residues. Here the CDR3 reads CASSGVRGKTQYF. The CDR3 region has the DNA TGTGCCAGCAGTGGTGTCAGGGGTAAGACCCAGTACTTC.

This chain connects TRBV11-3 to TRBJ1-2, with TRBD1 matching over 8 bases. There are 14 residues in the CDR3. Germline assignment: CDR1 SGHNT and CDR2 YENEEA. With 7 bases clipped from V and 2 bases from J, the junction kept 6 bases outside the gene matches. CDR3 DNA sequence: TGTGCCAGCACCATCGACAGGGGAAACTATGGCTACACCTTC. Translation gives CASTIDRGNYGYTF.

The chain employs TRBV10-3 and TRBJ1-1; D is uncertain. Germline CDR1 is ENHRY and CDR2 is SYGVKD. The V gene lost 0 bases and the J gene lost 8 bases, with 13 bases spanning the gap. The CDR3 is 14 amino acids. CDR3 DNA sequence: TGTGCCATCAGTGAGTCTCCCCCCCCTGGCGAAGCTTTCTTT. It translates to CAISESPPPGEAFF.

The CDR3 here is CASKEETENYGYTF. The CDR3 DNA follows: TGTGCCAGCAAGGAGGAGACGGAGAACTATGGCTACACCTTC. The chain couples TRBV2 to TRBJ1-2; no reliable D call. Between the trimmed V and J ends, which lost 7 bases and 2 bases, there was a span of 14 bases. The CDR3 runs to 14 residues. Germline V gene sequence: CDR1 SNHLY, CDR2 FYNNEI.

V usage is TRBV29-1 and J usage is TRBJ2-5; possibly TRBD1 for D (5 bases). Germline V gives CDR1 SQVTM, CDR2 ANQGSEA. Trimming left V 4 bases short and J 3 bases short, with 6 bases between. The CDR3 consists of 11 residues. The CDR3 bases are TGCAGCGTTGGCAGGGAAGAGACCCAGTACTTC. The encoded protein is CSVGREETQYF.

The chain uses TRBV2 and TRBJ1-6; TRBD1 agrees at 9 bases. CDR1 SNHLY and CDR2 FYNNEI come from the germline V gene. The CDR3 runs to 14 residues. The V gene end was trimmed by 4 bases and the J gene end by 10 bases; junction bases not matched to a gene: 5. In nucleotides, the CDR3 is TGTGCCAGCAGTGCGGACAGGGGTGGCTCACCCCTCCACTTT. This translates into CASSADRGGSPLHF.

J is TRBJ1-1 and V is TRBV6-1; D call uncertain. Deletions cut 2 bases from V and 3 bases from J, with 10 bases between. CDR3 size: 14 residues. CDR1 and CDR2 (germline): MNHNS, SASEGT. CDR3 region: CASSESGVHTEAFF. CDR3 sequence (DNA): TGTGCCAGCAGTGAATCCGGGGTCCACACTGAAGCTTTCTTT.

V usage is TRBV2 and J usage is TRBJ1-2, with 7 bases lining up with TRBD1. This CDR3 is built from 13 residues. Germline-derived CDR1 and CDR2 are SNHLY and FYNNEI. Trimming at V came to 7 bases and at J to 2 bases, leaving 4 bases not matched to a gene. The CDR3 reads CASTLTGNYGYTF. CDR3 nucleotide sequence: TGTGCCAGCACCTTGACAGGGAACTATGGCTACACCTTC.